The TCR beta chain described here comes from a study of blood T cell repertoires in COVID-19. Study summary: Whether acute or convalescent, the COVID-19 samples came from the United States, Italy and Spain.

In this sample, this clone turned up once. Germline trimming cut 6 bases from V and 6 bases from J; bases unmatched to any gene: 14. This CDR3 has 15 residues. Germline CDR1 and CDR2: SGHTA and FQGNSA. Sequencing was performed with immunoSEQ multiplex PCR; in TCRdb, only in-frame clones are kept and a portion is missing. The table records 250,000 to 350,000 clones, 70% to 90% of them present only once. This chain connects TRBV7-2 to TRBJ2-7; 7 nucleotides match TRBD1. The origin of this receptor is a woman aged 45-65 years who had recovered from COVID-19. The specimen was peripheral blood. The CDR3 spells CASRGEGGTAREQYF. CDR3 sequence (DNA): TGTGCCAGCAGGGGAGAAGGGGGCACAGCTCGCGAGCAGTACTTC.